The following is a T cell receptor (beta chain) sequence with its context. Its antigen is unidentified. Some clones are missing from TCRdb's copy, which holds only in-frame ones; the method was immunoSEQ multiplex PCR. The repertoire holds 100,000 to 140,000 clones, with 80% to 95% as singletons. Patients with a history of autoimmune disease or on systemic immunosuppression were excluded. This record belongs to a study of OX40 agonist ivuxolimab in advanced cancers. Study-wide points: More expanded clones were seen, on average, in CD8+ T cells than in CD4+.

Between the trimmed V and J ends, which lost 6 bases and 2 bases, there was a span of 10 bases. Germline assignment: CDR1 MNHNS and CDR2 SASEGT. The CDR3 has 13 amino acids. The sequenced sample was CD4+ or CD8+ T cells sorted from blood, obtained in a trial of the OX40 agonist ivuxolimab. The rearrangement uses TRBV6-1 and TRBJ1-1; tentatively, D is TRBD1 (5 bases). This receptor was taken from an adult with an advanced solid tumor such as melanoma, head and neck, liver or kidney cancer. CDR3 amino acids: CASRGVLNTEAFF. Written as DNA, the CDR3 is TGTGCCAGCAGGGGGGTTCTTAACACTGAAGCTTTCTTT.